The 29 T cell receptor beta chains given below trace back to one sample, sequenced in a study of T cell repertoires in cytomegalovirus infection. No antigens are known for them. MiXCR was run by TCRdb on the reads, yielding one entry per CDR3 protein. Of about 150,000 distinct CDR3 sequences listed, around 30% are singletons. The sequenced sample was CD8+ T cells from cultured PBMCs, obtained from culture after CMV antigen stimulation. The receptor source for this set is a human donor in good health (CMV status not recorded). Some clones in this sample may be carry-over from other donors' samples.

The chain combines TRBV7-9 with TRBJ2-7; the D gene is possibly TRBD1 (6 bases). With 6 bases removed from V and 9 bases from J, the gap between germline ends came to 15 bases. Germline CDR1 reads SEHNR; CDR2 reads FQNEAQ (reference sequence). CDR3 size: 12 residues. The CDR3 is CASRLQGTGQYF. The CDR3 DNA sequence: TGTGCCAGCAGATTACAGGGTACGGGGCAGTACTTC. The variable domain in full, completed from reference TRBV7-9 and TRBJ2-7, reads DTGVSQNPRHKITKRGQNVTFRCDPISEHNRLYWYRQTLGQGPEFLTYFQNEAQLEKSRLLSDRFSAERPKGSFSTLEIQRTEQGDSAMYLCASRLQGTGQYFGPGTRLTVT.

This clonotype was observed a few times. V gene TRBV27 combines with J gene TRBJ1-1; TRBD1 might be the D (6 bases). The CDR3 consists of 12 residues. CDR1 and CDR2 from the germline V gene are MNHEY and SMNVEV (reference sequence). Deletions cut 5 bases from V and 8 bases from J, with 12 bases between. Here the CDR3 DNA reads TGTGCCAGCAGTCCGGACAGCGTGGAAGCTTTCTTT. Protein: CASSPDSVEAFF.

The V call is TRBV12-3 or TRBV12-4, the J call TRBJ2-7; 10 bases match TRBD1. The CDR3 runs 15 residues. Trimming cost V 6 bases and J 5 bases; bases outside gene matches: 10. CDR3 in amino acids: CASRQTGTGVHEQYF. DNA of the CDR3: TGTGCCAGCAGGCAAACCGGGACAGGGGTCCACGAGCAGTACTTC.

The V and J genes are TRBV27 and TRBJ2-1; 16 nucleotides line up with TRBD2. In germline, CDR1 is MNHEY, CDR2 SMNVEV (reference sequence). J gave up 4 bases and V 7 bases, and 4 bases lay outside the gene matches. The CDR3 runs 16 residues. This chain's CDR3 is CASTQGLAGGYNEQFF. The CDR3 coding sequence is TGTGCCAGCACCCAGGGACTAGCGGGGGGGTACAATGAGCAGTTCTTC.

This clonotype was detected ten times or more. The chain links TRBV7-9 to TRBJ2-6, with unresolved D. Deletions cut 4 bases from V and 1 base from J, with 14 bases between. CDR3 size: 17 residues. Germline V gene lookup returns CDR1 SEHNR and CDR2 FQNEAQ (reference sequence). CDR3 sequence: CASSSSNQVSGANVLTF. CDR3 nucleotide sequence: TGTGCCAGCAGCTCTTCGAACCAAGTGTCTGGGGCCAACGTCCTGACTTTC. Drawing the rest from reference TRBV7-9 and TRBJ2-6, the complete variable domain is DTGVSQNPRHKITKRGQNVTFRCDPISEHNRLYWYRQTLGQGPEFLTYFQNEAQLEKSRLLSDRFSAERPKGSFSTLEIQRTEQGDSAMYLCASSSSNQVSGANVLTFGAGSRLTVL.

The chain has TRBV15 and TRBJ1-4; a weak D match, TRBD1 (5 bases). Germline CDR1 reads LNHNV; CDR2 reads YYDKDF (reference sequence). Deletions cut 2 bases from V and 3 bases from J, with 13 bases between. The CDR3 length is 16 residues. The CDR3 loop is CATSRSRDFANEKLFF. The CDR3 DNA follows: TGTGCCACCAGCAGATCCCGGGACTTTGCTAATGAAAAACTGTTTTTT.

This clonotype was detected ten times or more. The rearrangement joins TRBV29-1 to TRBJ2-2; 10 nucleotides line up with TRBD1. Unmatched junction bases numbered 13, after V lost 7 bases and J lost 5 bases. Germline values: CDR1 SQVTM, CDR2 ANQGSEA. The CDR3 is 16 amino acids. CDR3 region: CSARPGTGAGTGELFF. The CDR3 DNA reads as TGCAGCGCACGTCCCGGGACAGGGGCGGGGACCGGGGAGCTGTTTTTT.

This clonotype was observed a handful of times. The gene calls are TRBV7-3 and TRBJ2-2; D is undetermined. This CDR3 is 14 amino acids long. The V end lost 1 base, the J end lost 5 bases, and 8 bases lay between the germline ends. Germline V CDR1 and CDR2: SGHTA, FQGTGA. CDR3 in amino acids: CASSLRATTGELFF. CDR3 bases: TGTGCCAGCAGCTTAAGGGCGACGACCGGGGAGCTGTTTTTT.

This clonotype was recorded many times. This chain links TRBV29-1 with TRBJ2-1; D uncertain. Germline CDR1 is SQVTM and CDR2 is ANQGSEA. V was cut by 2 bases and J by 5 bases, with 10 bases left in between. This CDR3 contains 13 residues. The CDR3 DNA reads as TGCAGCGTTGAACAGTATACCGACAATGAGCAGTTCTTC. It codes for CSVEQYTDNEQFF.

The rearrangement links TRBV5-6 to TRBJ1-4; a possible D gene is TRBD1 (5 bases). V was shortened by 2 bases and J by 8 bases, with 16 bases between the two germline ends. This CDR3 is built from 15 residues. CDR1 is SGHDT, CDR2 YYEEEE, per germline. DNA of the CDR3: TGTGCCAGCAGCTTCGAGGGGCGCGGAGTGGAAAAACTGTTTTTT. This encodes CASSFEGRGVEKLFF.

As for this clonotype: A read error is likely, as this CDR3 ends without the conserved phenylalanine or tryptophan. The DNA is left out, because the CDR3 cannot be placed on it with certainty; the CDR3 is given as TCRdb lists it. The chain combines TRBV2 with TRBJ2-7; TRBD1 is taken as the D call from the table, unchecked against the DNA. CDR1 and CDR2 (germline): SNHLY, FYNNEI. The CDR3 numbers 13 amino acids, ends counted. CDR3 residues: CASTEAPFIRALS.

The CDR3 here is CASSPREDEQYF. The CDR3 coding sequence is TGTGCCAGCAGCCCTCGCGAGGACGAGCAGTACTTC. The V and J genes are TRBV7-2 and TRBJ2-7, with D unclear. Germline V gene data show CDR1 as SGHTA and CDR2 as FQGNSA. Trimming removed 5 bases at V and 5 bases at J, with 10 bases between. The CDR3 is 12 amino acids.

The V and J genes are TRBV29-1 and TRBJ1-2; 9 bases are a match to TRBD1. V shed 7 bases, J shed 8 bases, and the junction held 11 bases outside the gene matches. The V gene's germline CDR1 is SQVTM and CDR2 ANQGSEA. This CDR3 contains 13 residues. This CDR3 reads CSAPTGGKGGYTF. The DNA for the CDR3 is TGCAGCGCCCCGACAGGGGGTAAGGGAGGCTACACCTTC. The full variable domain, completed using reference TRBV29-1 and TRBJ1-2, is SAVISQKPSRDICQRGTSLTIQCQVDSQVTMMFWYRQQPGQSLTLIATANQGSEATYESGFVIDKFPISRPNLTFSTLTVSNMSPEDSSIYLCSAPTGGKGGYTFGSGTRLTVV.

This clonotype was recorded once. The gene calls are TRBV6-8 and TRBJ2-1; the match to TRBD1 covers 7 bases. Trimming took 2 bases from V and 6 from J; bases not matched to a gene: 4. This CDR3 contains 14 residues. The germline gives CDR1 MNHGY, CDR2 SAAAGT. CDR3 bases: TGTGCCAGCAGTTACAGGGGGCTCGGCAATGAGCAGTTCTTC. It specifies CASSYRGLGNEQFF.

This clonotype was detected only a few times. The J gene is TRBJ1-1, the V gene TRBV2; D gene uncertain. Germline CDR1 is SNHLY and CDR2 is FYNNEI. Trimming shortened V by 7 bases and J by 1 base, and 7 bases separated the two germline ends. This CDR3 contains 12 residues. The CDR3 DNA reads TGTGCCAGCATGATAACGAACACTGAAGCTTTCTTT. It is translated as CASMITNTEAFF.

The chain has TRBV27 and TRBJ2-7; tentative D call: TRBD1 (6 bases). CDR1 is MNHEY, CDR2 SMNVEV, per germline (reference sequence). This CDR3 comprises 13 residues. V lost 6 bases and J lost 1, with 10 bases in between. The CDR3 region has the DNA TGTGCCAGCAGCGCAGGGGCTTCCTACGAGCAGTACTTC. Encoded protein: CASSAGASYEQYF.

This clonotype was found a few times. The chain employs TRBV6-6 and TRBJ2-2, with D possibly TRBD1 on 6 matching bases. Trimming shortened V by 7 bases and J by 4 bases, and 10 bases separated the two germline ends. The CDR3 has 13 residues. Germline lookup yields CDR1 MNHNY and CDR2 SVGAGI (reference sequence). The CDR3 bases are TGTGCCAGCACCACGGACAGCACCGGGGAGCTGTTTTTT. Residues: CASTTDSTGELFF.

The CDR3 reads CASSLPTTNNEQFF. For the CDR3, the DNA is TGTGCCAGCAGTCTCCCGACTACTAACAATGAGCAGTTCTTC. The rearrangement joins TRBV12-3 or TRBV12-4 to TRBJ2-1; D may be TRBD2 (5 bases). The germline V and J ends were trimmed by 5 bases and 5 bases, with 13 bases remaining between them. The CDR3 runs 14 residues.

Ten or more counts support this clonotype. The CDR3 spells CASSLAAAGEDTQYF. The DNA of the CDR3 is TGTGCCAGCAGCTTGGCGGCGGCCGGTGAAGATACGCAGTATTTT. The chain uses TRBV5-6 and TRBJ2-3; D gene unclear. Trimming cost V 0 bases and J 5 bases, with 13 bases left between them. The CDR3 contains 15 residues. The germline V gene has CDR1 SGHDT and CDR2 YYEEEE.

V usage is TRBV7-9 and J usage is TRBJ2-3, with D uncertain. The CDR3 extends over 15 amino acids. Trimming removed 0 bases from V and 4 bases from J, with 11 bases in between. CDR1 and CDR2 from the germline V gene are SEHNR and FQNEAQ (reference sequence). CDR3 protein: CASSLAPAGPDTQYF. The CDR3 DNA is TGTGCCAGCAGCTTAGCTCCCGCTGGCCCAGATACGCAGTATTTT.

In this sample, this clonotype turned up a few times. The chain is built from TRBV7-8 and TRBJ2-5; 7 bases line up with TRBD2. The ends lost 5 bases at V and 5 bases at J; junction bases unmatched: 8. CDR1 is SGHVS, CDR2 FQNEAQ, per germline. The CDR3 is made up of 14 amino acids. CDR3 sequence reads: CASSVRDYLETQYF. CDR3 DNA sequence: TGTGCCAGCAGCGTTCGGGACTACCTGGAGACCCAGTACTTC.

The chain couples TRBV7-9 to TRBJ2-4, with a tentative D call TRBD1 (6 bases). The CDR3 runs to 16 residues. CDR1 and CDR2 (germline): SEHNR, FQNEAQ (reference sequence). Trimming shortened V by 1 base and J by 9 bases, and 19 bases separated the two germline ends. The CDR3 DNA reads TGTGCCAGCAGCTTAGACCCAGGACAGCCTTCGCCCATTCAGTACTTC. Translated: CASSLDPGQPSPIQYF.

This clonotype was counted a few times. The J gene is TRBJ1-2, the V gene TRBV2; perhaps TRBD1 as D (5 bases). There are 15 residues in the CDR3. Germline values: CDR1 SNHLY, CDR2 FYNNEI. V was pared by 6 bases and J by 3 bases, with 17 bases between. In DNA form, the CDR3 reads TGTGCCAGCAGCCCCCCGGGGCAGAAGGACTATGGCTACACCTTC. It codes for CASSPPGQKDYGYTF.

V gene TRBV9 combines with J gene TRBJ1-1, with TRBD1 as a possible D gene (6 bases). The CDR3 sequence is 16 residues long. Germline loops: CDR1 SGDLS, CDR2 YYNGEE. Trimming stripped 0 bases from V and 0 bases from J, with 12 bases between. In DNA, the CDR3 is TGTGCCAGCAGCGTAGATACAGGGTCTGTGAACACTGAAGCTTTCTTT. This sequence encodes CASSVDTGSVNTEAFF.

This sequence joins TRBV7-4 and TRBJ2-7, with 10 positions matching TRBD2. The CDR3 is 15 amino acids. J lost 0 bases, V lost 5 bases, and 4 bases had no gene match. CDR1 and CDR2 from the germline V gene are SGHVT and SQSDAQ. CDR3 residues: CASSISGGRSYEQYF. The CDR3 DNA follows: TGTGCCAGCAGCATTAGCGGGGGGCGCTCCTACGAGCAGTACTTC.

The V gene is TRBV7-6, the J gene TRBJ2-7, with D uncertain. Trimming cost V 5 bases and J 3 bases, with 11 bases left between them. The CDR3 totals 13 residues. The germline V gene encodes CDR1 SGHVS and CDR2 FNYEAQ. The CDR3 reads CASSPLSGYEQYF. As DNA, the CDR3 is TGTGCCAGCAGCCCCCTTTCGGGCTACGAGCAGTACTTC.

Only a few counts were recorded for this clonotype. This chain joins TRBV6-5 and TRBJ2-1; 11 bases match TRBD2. The CDR3 runs 16 residues. The junction had 6 bases not matched to a gene; V was cut back by 4 bases and J by 4 bases. The germline V gene encodes CDR1 MNHEY and CDR2 SVGAGI. CDR3 loop: CASSFGLAGSYNEQFF. CDR3 coding DNA: TGTGCCAGCAGTTTTGGACTAGCGGGTAGTTACAATGAGCAGTTCTTC.

This clonotype has just a few counts. This chain connects TRBV7-8 to TRBJ2-7; TRBD1 is a possible D gene (5 bases). V lost 1 base and J lost 1, with 17 bases in between. The CDR3 runs 17 residues. Germline assignment: CDR1 SGHVS and CDR2 FQNEAQ. CDR3 DNA sequence: TGTGCCAGCAGCTTAGAATTGGGGTCAGGGAATTCCTACGAGCAGTACTTC. Its protein is CASSLELGSGNSYEQYF.

This clonotype was counted a few times. The gene calls are TRBV9 and TRBJ2-3; 7 bases are a match to TRBD2. Germline V gene data show CDR1 as SGDLS and CDR2 as YYNGEE. Unmatched junction bases numbered 7, after V lost 0 bases and J lost 0 bases. The CDR3 is 17 residues long. The CDR3 loop is CASSVDASGTSTDTQYF. CDR3 bases: TGTGCCAGCAGCGTAGATGCTAGCGGTACTAGCACAGATACGCAGTATTTT.